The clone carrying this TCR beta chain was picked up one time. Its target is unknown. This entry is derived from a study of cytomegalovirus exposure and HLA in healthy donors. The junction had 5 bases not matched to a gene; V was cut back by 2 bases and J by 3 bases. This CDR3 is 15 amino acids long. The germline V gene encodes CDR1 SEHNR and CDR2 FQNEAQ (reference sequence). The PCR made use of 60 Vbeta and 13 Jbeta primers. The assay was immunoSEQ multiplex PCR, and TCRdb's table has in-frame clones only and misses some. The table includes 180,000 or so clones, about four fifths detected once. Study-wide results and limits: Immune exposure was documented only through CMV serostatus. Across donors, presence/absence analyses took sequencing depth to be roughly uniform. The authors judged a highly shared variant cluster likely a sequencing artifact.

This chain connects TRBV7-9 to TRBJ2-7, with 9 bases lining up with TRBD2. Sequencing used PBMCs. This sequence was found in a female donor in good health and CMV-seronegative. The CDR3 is CASSLFLAGSYEQYF. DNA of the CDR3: TGTGCCAGCAGCTTATTCCTAGCGGGAAGCTACGAGCAGTACTTC.